This T cell receptor (beta chain) was sequenced during a study of blood T cell repertoires in COVID-19. TCRdb's copy holds only in-frame clones and misses some; the assay was immunoSEQ multiplex PCR. The table has approximately 200,000 clones, approximately 89% seen once. Participants' own reports of clinical history determined their cohort assignment. Trimming stripped 7 bases from V and 9 bases from J, with 19 bases between. The CDR3 length is 13 residues. Germline CDR1 is SNHLY and CDR2 is FYNNEI. What was sequenced was PBMCs or T cells enriched from blood (not recorded which). V gene TRBV2 combines with J gene TRBJ2-7; tentative D call: TRBD1 (6 bases). This receptor was taken from a woman aged 40 to 50 with acute COVID-19. CDR3 loop: CASIPAGGQVQYF. Written as DNA, the CDR3 is TGTGCCAGCATTCCGGCTGGGGGACAAGTGCAGTACTTC.